These 10 T cell receptor beta chains were all obtained from the same sample, sequenced in a study of blood T cell repertoires in COVID-19. Assay: immunoSEQ multiplex PCR; the TCRdb copy retains only in-frame clones and omits some. The sample lists hundreds of thousands of clones, approximately 90% occurring once. Input material: peripheral blood. These receptor sequences come from a woman younger than 30 with acute or convalescent COVID-19.

The chain employs TRBV5-8 and TRBJ2-7; TRBD2 might be the D (6 bases). Per germline, CDR1 SGHTS and CDR2 YDEGEE. This CDR3 spans 15 amino acids. Trimming took off 2 bases at V and 5 bases at J, with 17 bases between the two ends. CDR3 nucleotides: TGTGCCAGCAGCTTTGGGGCAGGGAGGTCCGACGAGCAGTACTTC. This encodes CASSFGAGRSDEQYF.

The J gene is TRBJ1-2, the V gene TRBV6-5; D possibly corresponds to TRBD1 (6 bases). In germline, CDR1 is MNHEY, CDR2 SVGAGI. Between the trimmed V and J ends, which lost 2 bases and 1 base, there was a span of 8 bases. CDR3 length: 14 amino acids. CDR3 in DNA: TGTGCCAGCAGTTACGCAGGGGATAACTATGGCTACACCTTC. It translates to CASSYAGDNYGYTF.

Written as DNA, the CDR3 is TGTGCCAGCAGCTCACAGGGGACGGGCACTGAAGCTTTCTTT. It yields the protein CASSSQGTGTEAFF. This chain links TRBV7-3 with TRBJ1-1; 7 bases are a match to TRBD1. Germline assignment: CDR1 SGHTA and CDR2 FQGTGA. After removal of 4 bases from V and 4 bases from J, the junction contained 6 bases not matched to a gene. The CDR3 has 14 amino acids.

This chain joins TRBV3-1 (or the pseudogene TRBV3-2) and TRBJ1-4, with TRBD1 as a possible D gene (5 bases). The V and J ends lost 7 bases and 3 bases respectively, with 15 bases between them. Germline V gene data show CDR1 as LGHDT and CDR2 as YNNKEL (reference sequence). The CDR3 runs to 15 residues. The CDR3 protein is CASTGSTSANEKLFF. In nucleotides, the CDR3 is TGTGCCAGCACAGGGTCGACCTCTGCTAATGAAAAACTGTTTTTT.

This clone was counted once. CDR3 sequence reads: CASRIPGQGAGKLFF. The CDR3 nucleotides read TGTGCCAGCAGAATACCCGGACAGGGGGCCGGAAAACTGTTTTTT. The chain uses TRBV7-2 and TRBJ1-4; 11 nucleotides agree with TRBD1. The length of the CDR3 is 15 residues. The germline V gene has CDR1 SGHTA and CDR2 FQGNSA. The V segment lost 6 bases and the J segment 10 bases; nucleotides outside the gene matches: 10.

This clone was picked up a small number of times. The rearrangement links TRBV18 to TRBJ1-1, with D possibly TRBD1 on 6 matching bases. Germline loops: CDR1 KGHSH, CDR2 LQKENI. The CDR3 contains 13 residues. Trimming shortened V by 5 bases and J by 5 bases, and 12 bases separated the two germline ends. This CDR3 reads CASSSTQGTEAFF. For the CDR3, the DNA is TGTGCCAGCTCATCAACACAGGGTACTGAAGCTTTCTTT.

In regard to this clone: This CDR3 is also generated by other DNA sequences in the sample. The chain carries TRBV6-5 and TRBJ1-5; no firm D call. The germline V and J ends were trimmed by 4 bases and 1 base, with 8 bases remaining between them. The CDR3 is 14 residues long. Per germline, CDR1 MNHEY and CDR2 SVGAGI. In DNA, the CDR3 is TGTGCCAGCAGTTCCCCGGGGAGCAATCAGCCCCAGCATTTT. It codes for CASSSPGSNQPQHF.

The V and J genes are TRBV2 and TRBJ2-7, with D maybe TRBD2 (6 bases). Germline CDR1 reads SNHLY; CDR2 reads FYNNEI. Trimming stripped 4 bases from V and 2 bases from J, with 6 bases between. The CDR3 covers 12 residues. The CDR3 region has the DNA TGTGCCAGCAGTGGACTAGCCTACGAGCAGTACTTC. Translation gives CASSGLAYEQYF.

The V and J genes are TRBV5-1 and TRBJ2-3; 7 bases are shared with TRBD2. Germline loops: CDR1 SGHRS, CDR2 YFSETQ. This CDR3 is 15 amino acids long. J was trimmed by 3 bases and V by 0 bases; bases with no gene match: 4. The CDR3 here is CASSLGAGKTDTQYF. CDR3 bases: TGCGCCAGCAGCTTGGGAGCGGGGAAGACAGATACGCAGTATTTT.

The gene calls are TRBV6-6 and TRBJ1-2; 9 bases are a match to TRBD1. The CDR3 spans 16 residues. Germline CDR1 and CDR2: MNHNY and SVGAGI (reference sequence). V was pared by 6 bases and J by 3 bases, with 11 bases of the junction left unmatched. DNA for the CDR3: TGTGCCAGCAGGGACGGGACAGGGCATCTGTACTATGGCTACACCTTC. The encoded protein is CASRDGTGHLYYGYTF.